Listed below are T cell receptor beta chains from one sample, sequenced in a study of blood T cell repertoires in COVID-19. Here immunoSEQ multiplex PCR was the method, and the copy in TCRdb shows in-frame clones only, minus some. Found here are about 74,000 clones, approximately 78% of them singletons; the top ten hold approximately 7.3%. The specimen was peripheral blood. The receptors stem from a human donor in a cohort sampled during active COVID-19. Each CDR3 is given with its conserved first and last residue. A D gene is named only where the DNA matches it firmly. Clone size is stated in some rows and not others, as once, few, many or a class when expanded.

clone size: -
J gene: TRBJ2-1
CDR3 length: 14
D gene: -
V gene: TRBV4-3
CDR3 DNA: TGCGCCAGCAGCCAAGATCCCATCGGAGGAGAGCAGTTCTTC
CDR3 protein: CASSQDPIGGEQFF

clone size: -
J gene: TRBJ1-2
CDR3 length: 12
D gene: -
V gene: TRBV18
CDR3 DNA: TGTGCCAGCTCACCGGGGCAGTATGGCTACACCTTC
CDR3 protein: CASSPGQYGYTF

clone size: once
J gene: TRBJ1-1
CDR3 length: 15
D gene: TRBD1
V gene: TRBV11-2
CDR3 DNA: TGTGCCAGCAGCTTAGGGACAGGGTTGGGCACTGAAGCTTTCTTT
CDR3 protein: CASSLGTGLGTEAFF

clone size: -
J gene: TRBJ1-1
CDR3 length: 14
D gene: -
V gene: TRBV15
CDR3 DNA: TGTGCCACCAGCAGAGATCTCAGGAACACTGAAGCTTTCTTT
CDR3 protein: CATSRDLRNTEAFF

clone size: -
J gene: TRBJ2-7
CDR3 length: 13
D gene: -
V gene: TRBV7-3
CDR3 DNA: TGTGCCAGCAGCTGGTTACAGGGAAACGAGCAGTACTTC
CDR3 protein: CASSWLQGNEQYF

clone size: -
J gene: TRBJ1-2
CDR3 length: 13
D gene: TRBD1
V gene: TRBV7-3
CDR3 DNA: TGTGCCAGCAGCTTGGACAGGGCCTATGGCTACACCTTC
CDR3 protein: CASSLDRAYGYTF

clone size: -
J gene: TRBJ2-7
CDR3 length: 15
D gene: -
V gene: TRBV7-9
CDR3 DNA: TGTGCCAGCAGCCGGACACCTCTGCGGTCTAGCGAGCAGTACTTC
CDR3 protein: CASSRTPLRSSEQYF

clone size: -
J gene: TRBJ2-7
CDR3 length: 11
D gene: -
V gene: TRBV2
CDR3 DNA: TGTGCCAGCAGTTACTCCTACGAGCAGTACTTC
CDR3 protein: CASSYSYEQYF

clone size: -
J gene: TRBJ2-1
CDR3 length: 14
D gene: -
V gene: TRBV6-5
CDR3 DNA: TGTGCCAGCAGTCCTCGCCCGGGGGGCGGTGAGCAGTTCTTC
CDR3 protein: CASSPRPGGGEQFF

clone size: -
J gene: TRBJ1-1
CDR3 length: 15
D gene: -
V gene: TRBV7-2
CDR3 DNA: TGTGCCAGCAGCTTACGGGGGGCTACGAACACTGAAGCTTTCTTT
CDR3 protein: CASSLRGATNTEAFF

clone size: -
J gene: TRBJ1-5
CDR3 length: 17
D gene: -
V gene: TRBV28
CDR3 DNA: TGTGCCAGCAAGGGGTGGGAACAACAGGGAAAGGGCCAGCCCCAGCATTTT
CDR3 protein: CASKGWEQQGKGQPQHF

clone size: -
J gene: TRBJ1-5
CDR3 length: 13
D gene: -
V gene: TRBV7-8
CDR3 DNA: TGTGCCAGCAGCTTAGCCACAAATCAGCCCCAGCATTTT
CDR3 protein: CASSLATNQPQHF

clone size: -
J gene: TRBJ1-1
CDR3 length: 13
D gene: TRBD1
V gene: TRBV2
CDR3 DNA: TGTGCCAGCACGCGGACAGGGGGGACTGAAGCTTTCTTT
CDR3 protein: CASTRTGGTEAFF

clone size: -
J gene: TRBJ1-2
CDR3 length: 15
D gene: TRBD1
V gene: TRBV4-3
CDR3 DNA: TGCGCCAGCAGCCAAGATGACAGGGGATTGCTTGGCTACACCTTC
CDR3 protein: CASSQDDRGLLGYTF

clone size: -
J gene: TRBJ2-5
CDR3 length: 21
D gene: -
V gene: TRBV6-6
CDR3 DNA: TGTGCCAGCAGTCGAGATGGGGTTGGTAGTAGCGGAGGGAGGTCAGCGAAGACCCAGTACTTC
CDR3 protein: CASSRDGVGSSGGRSAKTQYF

clone size: -
J gene: TRBJ1-2
CDR3 length: 17
D gene: -
V gene: TRBV5-6
CDR3 DNA: TGTGCCAGCAGCTTGGAAGGCCCAGGCCCCGTCAACTATGGCTACACCTTC
CDR3 protein: CASSLEGPGPVNYGYTF

clone size: -
J gene: TRBJ1-5
CDR3 length: 14
D gene: -
V gene: TRBV18
CDR3 DNA: TGTGCCAGCTCTCCATCCTCGATATCGGTTTCCCAGCATTTT
CDR3 protein: CASSPSSISVSQHF

clone size: -
J gene: TRBJ2-1
CDR3 length: 15
D gene: TRBD2
V gene: TRBV6-2/TRBV6-3
CDR3 DNA: TGTGCCAGCAGACCTAGCGGGGGGGAAAACAATGAGCAGTTCTTC
CDR3 protein: CASRPSGGENNEQFF

clone size: -
J gene: TRBJ2-5
CDR3 length: 11
D gene: -
V gene: TRBV6-2/TRBV6-3
CDR3 DNA: TGTGCCAGCAGTCTAGTCGAGACCCAGTACTTC
CDR3 protein: CASSLVETQYF

clone size: -
J gene: TRBJ1-5
CDR3 length: 15
D gene: -
V gene: TRBV19
CDR3 DNA: TGTGCCAGTAGTATAGGTGGCGGTTCAAATCAGCCCCAGCATTTT
CDR3 protein: CASSIGGGSNQPQHF

clone size: -
J gene: TRBJ1-5
CDR3 length: 13
D gene: -
V gene: TRBV12-3/TRBV12-4
CDR3 DNA: TGTGCCACTAGTGGGGCAAGCAATCAGCCCCAGCATTTT
CDR3 protein: CATSGASNQPQHF

clone size: -
J gene: TRBJ1-1
CDR3 length: 14
D gene: -
V gene: TRBV3-1/TRBV3-2
CDR3 DNA: TGTGCCAGCAGCCCCGCAGTCATGAACACTGAAGCTTTCTTT
CDR3 protein: CASSPAVMNTEAFF

clone size: -
J gene: TRBJ2-5
CDR3 length: 15
D gene: -
V gene: TRBV7-3
CDR3 DNA: TGTGCCAGCAGCTTAACCGCTGCCCAGAGGGAGACCCAGTACTTC
CDR3 protein: CASSLTAAQRETQYF

clone size: -
J gene: TRBJ1-2
CDR3 length: 17
D gene: TRBD1
V gene: TRBV9
CDR3 DNA: TGTGCCAGCAGCGTGAGCCCCCTACAGGGGGCAAACTATGGCTACACCTTC
CDR3 protein: CASSVSPLQGANYGYTF

clone size: -
J gene: TRBJ2-5
CDR3 length: 16
D gene: TRBD2
V gene: TRBV5-1
CDR3 DNA: TGCGCCAGCAGCTTGGAGGCTAGCGGGGGCCTAGAGACCCAGTACTTC
CDR3 protein: CASSLEASGGLETQYF

clone size: -
J gene: TRBJ1-4
CDR3 length: 14
D gene: -
V gene: TRBV9
CDR3 DNA: TGTGCCAGCAGCGTACAGGGTGGGAATGAAAAACTGTTTTTT
CDR3 protein: CASSVQGGNEKLFF

clone size: -
J gene: TRBJ2-1
CDR3 length: 16
D gene: TRBD2
V gene: TRBV5-1
CDR3 DNA: TGCGCCAGCAGCTTGGGCCCGGGACTAGCTCGAAATGAGCAGTTCTTC
CDR3 protein: CASSLGPGLARNEQFF

clone size: -
J gene: TRBJ2-7
CDR3 length: 11
D gene: TRBD1
V gene: TRBV2
CDR3 DNA: TGTGCCGGACAGGGACCGGGCGAGCAGTACTTC
CDR3 protein: CAGQGPGEQYF

clone size: few
J gene: TRBJ2-5
CDR3 length: 14
D gene: TRBD2
V gene: TRBV9
CDR3 DNA: TGTGCCAGCAGCCCGACGGGAGGGGCGGAGACCCAGTACTTC
CDR3 protein: CASSPTGGAETQYF

clone size: -
J gene: TRBJ2-7
CDR3 length: 15
D gene: -
V gene: TRBV5-4
CDR3 DNA: TGTGCCAGCAGCTTGGCCGCAGGGTATACCTACGAGCAGTACTTC
CDR3 protein: CASSLAAGYTYEQYF

clone size: once
J gene: TRBJ1-6
CDR3 length: 15
D gene: TRBD1
V gene: TRBV6-2/TRBV6-3
CDR3 DNA: TGTGCCAGCAGTTCCCTGGGACAGCTATTTTCACCCCTCCACTTT
CDR3 protein: CASSSLGQLFSPLHF

clone size: many
J gene: TRBJ2-2
CDR3 length: 17
D gene: TRBD2
V gene: TRBV29-1
CDR3 DNA: TGCAGCGTTGATAAGGTCCTCGGGGGGGGCGACACCGGGGAGCTGTTTTTT
CDR3 protein: CSVDKVLGGGDTGELFF

clone size: -
J gene: TRBJ1-6
CDR3 length: 13
D gene: -
V gene: TRBV2
CDR3 DNA: TGTGCCAGCAGCAATCGACACGATTCACCCCTCCACTTT
CDR3 protein: CASSNRHDSPLHF

clone size: -
J gene: TRBJ1-5
CDR3 length: 13
D gene: TRBD1
V gene: TRBV20-1
CDR3 DNA: TGCAGTGCTAGTCGACAGGGGGTCGAGCCCCAGCATTTT
CDR3 protein: CSASRQGVEPQHF

clone size: -
J gene: TRBJ2-1
CDR3 length: 14
D gene: -
V gene: TRBV7-8
CDR3 DNA: TGTGCCAGCAGCTTAGGGGACTTATACAATGAGCAGTTCTTC
CDR3 protein: CASSLGDLYNEQFF

clone size: -
J gene: TRBJ1-5
CDR3 length: 13
D gene: -
V gene: TRBV10-2
CDR3 DNA: TGCGCCAGCAGACAGGGTGACGCCCAGCCCCAGCATTTT
CDR3 protein: CASRQGDAQPQHF

clone size: -
J gene: TRBJ1-5
CDR3 length: 14
D gene: -
V gene: TRBV9
CDR3 DNA: TGTGCCAGCAGCGTAGGAGAGGTCTCACAGCCCCAGCATTTT
CDR3 protein: CASSVGEVSQPQHF

clone size: -
J gene: TRBJ1-2
CDR3 length: 14
D gene: -
V gene: TRBV3-1/TRBV3-2
CDR3 DNA: TGTGCCAGCAGCCAAGGCGGGGGAGACTATGGCTACACCTTC
CDR3 protein: CASSQGGGDYGYTF

clone size: -
J gene: TRBJ1-3
CDR3 length: 14
D gene: TRBD1
V gene: TRBV2
CDR3 DNA: TGTGCCAGCAGTTCGGACAGGGGTGGAAACACCATATATTTT
CDR3 protein: CASSSDRGGNTIYF

clone size: -
J gene: TRBJ1-6
CDR3 length: 18
D gene: -
V gene: TRBV5-6
CDR3 DNA: TGTGCCAGCAGTTCTGGCAGGGTCGGGGGGGCCTATAATTCACCCCTCCACTTT
CDR3 protein: CASSSGRVGGAYNSPLHF

clone size: -
J gene: TRBJ2-3
CDR3 length: 13
D gene: -
V gene: TRBV6-5
CDR3 DNA: TGTGCCAGCAGGACTCTTAGCACAGATACGCAGTATTTT
CDR3 protein: CASRTLSTDTQYF

clone size: -
J gene: TRBJ2-2
CDR3 length: 15
D gene: TRBD1
V gene: TRBV11-2
CDR3 DNA: TGTGCCAGCAGCAGACCCCTGACAGGGATCGGGGAGCTGTTTTTT
CDR3 protein: CASSRPLTGIGELFF

clone size: -
J gene: TRBJ1-1
CDR3 length: 12
D gene: TRBD1
V gene: TRBV12-3/TRBV12-4
CDR3 DNA: TGTGCCAGCAGCGTCCAGGGGGGCGCGGCTTTCTTT
CDR3 protein: CASSVQGGAAFF

clone size: -
J gene: TRBJ2-7
CDR3 length: 16
D gene: -
V gene: TRBV11-1
CDR3 DNA: TGTGCCAGCAGCTCGAGTGGAGGGGCCAACTCCTACGAGCAGTACTTC
CDR3 protein: CASSSSGGANSYEQYF

clone size: -
J gene: TRBJ1-1
CDR3 length: 12
D gene: -
V gene: TRBV20-1
CDR3 DNA: TGCAGTGCTAGTCAGGAAAACACTGAAGCTTTCTTT
CDR3 protein: CSASQENTEAFF

clone size: -
J gene: TRBJ1-1
CDR3 length: 19
D gene: TRBD1
V gene: TRBV28
CDR3 DNA: TGTGCCAGCAGTTTATTCATACTCCGGACAGGCGGGGTGAACACTGAAGCTTTCTTT
CDR3 protein: CASSLFILRTGGVNTEAFF